This T cell receptor (beta chain) was sequenced during a study of Ad26.COV2.S vaccination and SARS-CoV-2 variants. The overall study: Administration of Ad26.COV2.S was intramuscular, either once or twice 56 days apart. Findings and limits, study-wide: Vaccine recipients had higher spike-specific TCR breadth than placebo recipients.

In regard to this clone: Its antigen is unidentified.

TCRdb's copy holds only in-frame clones and misses some; the assay was immunoSEQ multiplex PCR. The sample includes approximately 300,000 clones, roughly 86% of them seen just once. The sample's treatment: around 19 received Ad26.COV2.S at low or high dose, single or two shots; roughly five received placebo; per-sample allocation not given. The samples were gathered on day 63 after the first injection of vaccine or placebo. Boston hosted the donor, who was an adult aged 18-55 years. An Ad26 vector carrying the Wuhan-strain SARS-CoV-2 spike served as the vaccine. The CDR3 sequence is 16 residues long. Germline V gene data show CDR1 as SGHTA and CDR2 as FQGTGA. V was pared by 5 bases and J by 7 bases, with 12 bases of the junction left unmatched.

This chain joins TRBV7-3 and TRBJ2-1; the match to TRBD2 covers 9 bases. Sample: peripheral blood, taken in a trial of Ad26.COV2.S vaccine versus placebo. The receptor's source is a person between 18 and 65 years old who received the Ad26.COV2.S COVID-19 vaccine or a placebo. The CDR3 loop reads CASSPRQGAGGNEQFF. Written as DNA, the CDR3 is TGTGCCAGCAGCCCACGACAGGGCGCGGGAGGGAATGAGCAGTTCTTC.